Listed here is a single TCR beta chain. These data are taken from a study of blood T cell repertoires in COVID-19. Study in general: There were acute and convalescent COVID-19 samples, and they came from the United States, Italy and Spain. Sources were T cells, B-cell-depleted T cells, or PBMCs; the material itself was cDNA or gDNA.

Per the study methods: It was from reference gene primer amplification that nucleated cell counts were estimated. The assay was immunoSEQ multiplex PCR, and TCRdb's table has in-frame clones only and misses some. The V and J calls and clone size are taken from that table; D and trimming were inferred from the DNA. This table has some 220,000 clones, 65% to 85% appearing once. The V gene's germline CDR1 is SGHTA and CDR2 FQGNSA. The CDR3 contains 13 residues. V trimming: 5 bases; J trimming: 4 bases; junction bases outside the gene matches: 4. This TCR came from a human donor in a cohort sampled during active COVID-19. Sequencing used peripheral blood. The chain recombines TRBV7-2 with TRBJ1-2; TRBD1 agrees at 7 bases. CDR3 coding DNA: TGTGCCAGCAGCAAGACAGGGTCCTATGGCTACACCTTC. It is translated as CASSKTGSYGYTF.